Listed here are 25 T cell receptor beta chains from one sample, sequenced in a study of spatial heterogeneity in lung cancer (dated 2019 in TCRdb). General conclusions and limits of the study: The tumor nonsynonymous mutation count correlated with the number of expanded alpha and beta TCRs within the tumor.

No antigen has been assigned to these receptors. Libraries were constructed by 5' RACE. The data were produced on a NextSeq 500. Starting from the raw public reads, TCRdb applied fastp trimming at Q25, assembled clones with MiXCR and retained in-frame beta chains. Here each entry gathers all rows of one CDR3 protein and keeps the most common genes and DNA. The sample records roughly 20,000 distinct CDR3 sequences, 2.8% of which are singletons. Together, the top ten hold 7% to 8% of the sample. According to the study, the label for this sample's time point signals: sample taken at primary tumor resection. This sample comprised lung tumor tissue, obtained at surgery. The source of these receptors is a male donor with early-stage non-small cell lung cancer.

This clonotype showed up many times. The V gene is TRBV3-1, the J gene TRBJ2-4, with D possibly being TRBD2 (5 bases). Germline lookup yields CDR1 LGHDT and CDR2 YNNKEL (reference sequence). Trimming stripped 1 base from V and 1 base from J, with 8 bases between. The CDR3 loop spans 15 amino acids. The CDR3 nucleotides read TGTGCCAGCAGCCAAGGGCCGGGGGCCAAAAACATTCAGTACTTC. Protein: CASSQGPGAKNIQYF. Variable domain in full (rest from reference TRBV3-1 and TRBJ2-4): DTAVSQTPKYLVTQMGNDKSIKCEQNLGHDTMYWYKQDSKKFLKIMFSYNNKELIINETVPNRFSPKSPDKAHLNLHINSLELGDSAVYFCASSQGPGAKNIQYFGAGTRLSVL.

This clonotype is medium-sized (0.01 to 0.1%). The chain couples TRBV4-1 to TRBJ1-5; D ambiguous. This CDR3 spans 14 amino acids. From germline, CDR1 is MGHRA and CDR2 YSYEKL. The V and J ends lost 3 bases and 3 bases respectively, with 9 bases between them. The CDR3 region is CASSHPGVNQPQHF. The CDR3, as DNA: TGCGCCAGCAGCCACCCAGGCGTCAATCAGCCCCAGCATTTT.

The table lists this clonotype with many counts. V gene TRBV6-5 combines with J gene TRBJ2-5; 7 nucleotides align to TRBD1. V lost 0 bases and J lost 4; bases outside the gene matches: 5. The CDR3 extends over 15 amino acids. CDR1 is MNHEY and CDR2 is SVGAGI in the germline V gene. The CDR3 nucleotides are TGTGCCAGCAGTTACTCGTCAGGGGGTGGAGAGACCCAGTACTTC. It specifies CASSYSSGGGETQYF.

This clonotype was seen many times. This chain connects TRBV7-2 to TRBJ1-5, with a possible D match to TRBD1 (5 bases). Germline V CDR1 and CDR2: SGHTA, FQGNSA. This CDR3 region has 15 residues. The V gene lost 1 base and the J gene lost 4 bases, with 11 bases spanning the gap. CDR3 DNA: TGTGCCAGCAGCTTAGGAGGGGTTGGTAATCAGCCCCAGCATTTT. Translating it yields CASSLGGVGNQPQHF.

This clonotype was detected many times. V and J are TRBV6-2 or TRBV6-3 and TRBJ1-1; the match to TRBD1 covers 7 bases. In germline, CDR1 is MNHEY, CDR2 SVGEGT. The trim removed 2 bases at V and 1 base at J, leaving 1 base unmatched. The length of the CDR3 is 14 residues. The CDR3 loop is CASSYRGPNTEAFF. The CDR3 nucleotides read TGTGCCAGCAGTTACAGGGGGCCGAACACTGAAGCTTTCTTT.

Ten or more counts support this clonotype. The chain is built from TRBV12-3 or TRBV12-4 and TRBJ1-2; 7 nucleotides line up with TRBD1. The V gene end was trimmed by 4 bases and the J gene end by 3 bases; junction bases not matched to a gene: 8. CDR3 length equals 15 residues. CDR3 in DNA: TGTGCCAGCAGTTCCACAGGGGCTCCCTACTATGGCTACACCTTC. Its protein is CASSSTGAPYYGYTF.

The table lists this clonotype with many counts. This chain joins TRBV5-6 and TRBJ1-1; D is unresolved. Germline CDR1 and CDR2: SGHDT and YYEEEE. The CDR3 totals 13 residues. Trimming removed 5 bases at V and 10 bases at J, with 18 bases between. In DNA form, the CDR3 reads TGTGCCAGCAGTTCCAGGAGGCGGGGTGGAGCTTTCTTT. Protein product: CASSSRRRGGAFF.

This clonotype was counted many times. Written as DNA, the CDR3 is TGTGCCAGCAGTCAGGACAGGGGGCCCCGAGAGCAGTACTTC. Amino acid sequence: CASSQDRGPREQYF. This chain joins TRBV6-5 and TRBJ2-7; 11 nucleotides match TRBD1. Germline CDR1 reads MNHEY; CDR2 reads SVGAGI. Trimming at V came to 5 bases and at J to 7 bases, leaving 7 bases not matched to a gene. The CDR3 runs 14 residues.

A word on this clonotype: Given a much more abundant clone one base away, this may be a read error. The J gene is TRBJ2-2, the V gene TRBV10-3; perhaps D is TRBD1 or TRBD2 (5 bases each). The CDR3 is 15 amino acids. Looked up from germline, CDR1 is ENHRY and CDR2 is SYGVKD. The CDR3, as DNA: TGTGCCTTCAGTGAAGGCAGGGAGACTACCGGGGAGCTGTTTTTT. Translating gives CAFSEGRETTGELFF.

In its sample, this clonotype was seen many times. CDR3 protein: CAQDVSGITDTQYF. CDR3 sequence (DNA): TGTGCCCAAGACGTTAGCGGGATCACAGATACGCAGTATTTT. The V gene is TRBV7-9, the J gene TRBJ2-3; 8 bases match TRBD2. The trim removed 11 bases at V and 2 bases at J, leaving 9 bases unmatched. Per the germline V gene, CDR1 is SEHNR and CDR2 is FQNEAQ (reference sequence). This CDR3 spans 14 amino acids.

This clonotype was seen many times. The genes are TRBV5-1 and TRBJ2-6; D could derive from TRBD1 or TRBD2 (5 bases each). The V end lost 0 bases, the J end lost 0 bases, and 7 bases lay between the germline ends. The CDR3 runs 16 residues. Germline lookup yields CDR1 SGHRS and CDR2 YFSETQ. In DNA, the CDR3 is TGCGCCAGCAGCTTGGTTGGGGGCTCTGGGGCCAACGTCCTGACTTTC. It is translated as CASSLVGGSGANVLTF.

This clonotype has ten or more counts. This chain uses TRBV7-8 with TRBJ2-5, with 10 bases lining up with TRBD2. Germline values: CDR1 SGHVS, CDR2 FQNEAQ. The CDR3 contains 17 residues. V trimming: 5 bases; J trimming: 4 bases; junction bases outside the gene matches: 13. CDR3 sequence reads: CASSASGTSASIETQYF. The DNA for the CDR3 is TGTGCCAGCAGCGCTAGTGGGACTAGCGCGTCGATAGAGACCCAGTACTTC.

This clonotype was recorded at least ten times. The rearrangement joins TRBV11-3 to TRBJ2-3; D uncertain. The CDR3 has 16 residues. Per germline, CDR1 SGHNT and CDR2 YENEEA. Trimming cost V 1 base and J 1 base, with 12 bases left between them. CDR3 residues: CASSLAFFMGTDTQYF. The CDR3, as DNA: TGTGCCAGCAGCTTAGCTTTCTTCATGGGCACAGATACGCAGTATTTT.

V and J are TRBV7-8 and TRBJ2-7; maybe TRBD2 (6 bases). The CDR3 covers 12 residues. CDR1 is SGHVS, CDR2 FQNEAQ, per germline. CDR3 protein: CVSSLEAGEQYF. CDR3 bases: TGTGTTAGCAGCTTAGAAGCGGGCGAGCAGTACTTC.

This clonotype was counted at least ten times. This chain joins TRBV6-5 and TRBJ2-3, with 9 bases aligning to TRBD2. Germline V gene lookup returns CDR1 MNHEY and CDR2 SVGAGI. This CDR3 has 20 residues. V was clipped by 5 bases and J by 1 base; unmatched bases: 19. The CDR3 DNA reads TGTGCCAGCAGTCCCGTGGGCGGGAGGGCCGGTTTTAAAGGCACAGATACGCAGTATTTT. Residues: CASSPVGGRAGFKGTDTQYF.

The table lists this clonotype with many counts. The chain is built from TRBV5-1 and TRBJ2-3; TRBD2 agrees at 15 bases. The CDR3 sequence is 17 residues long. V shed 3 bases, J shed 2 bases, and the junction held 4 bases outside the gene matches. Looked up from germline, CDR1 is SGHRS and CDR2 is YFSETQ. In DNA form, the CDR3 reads TGCGCCAGCAGCTCAAGGACTAGCGGGAGGGCCACAGATACGCAGTATTTT. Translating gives CASSSRTSGRATDTQYF.

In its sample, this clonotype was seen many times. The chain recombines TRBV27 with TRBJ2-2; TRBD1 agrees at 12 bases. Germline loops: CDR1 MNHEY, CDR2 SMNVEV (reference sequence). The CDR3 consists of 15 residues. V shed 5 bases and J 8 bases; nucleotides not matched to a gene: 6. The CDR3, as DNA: TGTGCCAGCAGTCGGGGACAGGGGGCGTTTGGGGAGCTGTTTTTT. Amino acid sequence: CASSRGQGAFGELFF.

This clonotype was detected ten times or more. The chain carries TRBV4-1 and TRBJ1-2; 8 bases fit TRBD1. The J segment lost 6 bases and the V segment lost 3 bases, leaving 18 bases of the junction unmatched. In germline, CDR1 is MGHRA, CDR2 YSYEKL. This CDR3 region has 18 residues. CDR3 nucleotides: TGCGCCAGCAGCCACCCCGGGACAGGCTCTGCTCGGGTGGATGGCTACACCTTC. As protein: CASSHPGTGSARVDGYTF.

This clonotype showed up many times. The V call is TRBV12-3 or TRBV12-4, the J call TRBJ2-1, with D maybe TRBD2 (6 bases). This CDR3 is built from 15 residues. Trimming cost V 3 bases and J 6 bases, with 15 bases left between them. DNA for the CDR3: TGTGCCAGCAGTTTCGGGCTAGCGATCGGCAATGAGCAGTTCTTC. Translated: CASSFGLAIGNEQFF.

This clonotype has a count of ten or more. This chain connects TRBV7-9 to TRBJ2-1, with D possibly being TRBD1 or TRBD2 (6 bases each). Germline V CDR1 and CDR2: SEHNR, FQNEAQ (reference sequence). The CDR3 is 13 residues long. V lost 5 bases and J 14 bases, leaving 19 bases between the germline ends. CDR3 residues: CASSQWDTGDKFF. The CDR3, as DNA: TGTGCCAGCAGCCAATGGGACACGGGAGATAAGTTCTTC.

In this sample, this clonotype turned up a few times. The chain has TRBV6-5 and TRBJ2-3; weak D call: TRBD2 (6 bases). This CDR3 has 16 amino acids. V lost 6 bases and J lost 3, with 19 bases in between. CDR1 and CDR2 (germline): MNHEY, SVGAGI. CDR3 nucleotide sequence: TGTGCCAGCAGCCGAGACTCCTACGGAGGGACAGATACGCAGTATTTT. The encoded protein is CASSRDSYGGTDTQYF.

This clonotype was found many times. CDR3 sequence: CSVVPAGTYEQYF. CDR3 nucleotides: TGCAGCGTTGTTCCAGCGGGGACCTACGAGCAGTACTTC. The gene calls are TRBV29-1 and TRBJ2-7; 7 positions match TRBD2. Germline V lookup: CDR1 SQVTM, CDR2 ANQGSEA. This CDR3 contains 13 residues. With 4 bases clipped from V and 2 bases from J, the junction kept 5 bases outside the gene matches.

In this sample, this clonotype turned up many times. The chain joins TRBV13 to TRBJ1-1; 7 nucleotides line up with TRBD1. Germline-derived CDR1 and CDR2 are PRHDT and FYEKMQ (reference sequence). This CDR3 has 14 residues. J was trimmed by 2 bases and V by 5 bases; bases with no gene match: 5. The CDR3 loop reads CASSLRTGNTEAFF. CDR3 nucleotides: TGTGCCAGCAGCCTGCGGACAGGAAACACTGAAGCTTTCTTT.

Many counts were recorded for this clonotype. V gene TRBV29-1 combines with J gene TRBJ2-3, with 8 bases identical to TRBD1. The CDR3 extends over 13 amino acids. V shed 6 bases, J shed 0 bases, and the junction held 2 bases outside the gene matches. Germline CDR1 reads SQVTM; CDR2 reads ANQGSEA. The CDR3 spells CSVTGESTDTQYF. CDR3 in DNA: TGCAGCGTGACAGGGGAGAGCACAGATACGCAGTATTTT.

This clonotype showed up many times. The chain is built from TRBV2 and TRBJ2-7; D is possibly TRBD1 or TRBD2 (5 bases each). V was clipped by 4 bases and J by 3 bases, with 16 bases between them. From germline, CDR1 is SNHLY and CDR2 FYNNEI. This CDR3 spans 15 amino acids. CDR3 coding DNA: TGTGCCAGCAGTGCACCGGGACGGAGAGACTACGAGCAGTACTTC. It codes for CASSAPGRRDYEQYF. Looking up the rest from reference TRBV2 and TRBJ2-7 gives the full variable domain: EPEVTQTPSHQVTQMGQEVILRCVPISNHLYFYWYRQILGQKVEFLVSFYNNEISEKSEIFDDQFSVERPDGSNFTLKIRSTKLEDSAMYFCASSAPGRRDYEQYFGPGTRLTVT.